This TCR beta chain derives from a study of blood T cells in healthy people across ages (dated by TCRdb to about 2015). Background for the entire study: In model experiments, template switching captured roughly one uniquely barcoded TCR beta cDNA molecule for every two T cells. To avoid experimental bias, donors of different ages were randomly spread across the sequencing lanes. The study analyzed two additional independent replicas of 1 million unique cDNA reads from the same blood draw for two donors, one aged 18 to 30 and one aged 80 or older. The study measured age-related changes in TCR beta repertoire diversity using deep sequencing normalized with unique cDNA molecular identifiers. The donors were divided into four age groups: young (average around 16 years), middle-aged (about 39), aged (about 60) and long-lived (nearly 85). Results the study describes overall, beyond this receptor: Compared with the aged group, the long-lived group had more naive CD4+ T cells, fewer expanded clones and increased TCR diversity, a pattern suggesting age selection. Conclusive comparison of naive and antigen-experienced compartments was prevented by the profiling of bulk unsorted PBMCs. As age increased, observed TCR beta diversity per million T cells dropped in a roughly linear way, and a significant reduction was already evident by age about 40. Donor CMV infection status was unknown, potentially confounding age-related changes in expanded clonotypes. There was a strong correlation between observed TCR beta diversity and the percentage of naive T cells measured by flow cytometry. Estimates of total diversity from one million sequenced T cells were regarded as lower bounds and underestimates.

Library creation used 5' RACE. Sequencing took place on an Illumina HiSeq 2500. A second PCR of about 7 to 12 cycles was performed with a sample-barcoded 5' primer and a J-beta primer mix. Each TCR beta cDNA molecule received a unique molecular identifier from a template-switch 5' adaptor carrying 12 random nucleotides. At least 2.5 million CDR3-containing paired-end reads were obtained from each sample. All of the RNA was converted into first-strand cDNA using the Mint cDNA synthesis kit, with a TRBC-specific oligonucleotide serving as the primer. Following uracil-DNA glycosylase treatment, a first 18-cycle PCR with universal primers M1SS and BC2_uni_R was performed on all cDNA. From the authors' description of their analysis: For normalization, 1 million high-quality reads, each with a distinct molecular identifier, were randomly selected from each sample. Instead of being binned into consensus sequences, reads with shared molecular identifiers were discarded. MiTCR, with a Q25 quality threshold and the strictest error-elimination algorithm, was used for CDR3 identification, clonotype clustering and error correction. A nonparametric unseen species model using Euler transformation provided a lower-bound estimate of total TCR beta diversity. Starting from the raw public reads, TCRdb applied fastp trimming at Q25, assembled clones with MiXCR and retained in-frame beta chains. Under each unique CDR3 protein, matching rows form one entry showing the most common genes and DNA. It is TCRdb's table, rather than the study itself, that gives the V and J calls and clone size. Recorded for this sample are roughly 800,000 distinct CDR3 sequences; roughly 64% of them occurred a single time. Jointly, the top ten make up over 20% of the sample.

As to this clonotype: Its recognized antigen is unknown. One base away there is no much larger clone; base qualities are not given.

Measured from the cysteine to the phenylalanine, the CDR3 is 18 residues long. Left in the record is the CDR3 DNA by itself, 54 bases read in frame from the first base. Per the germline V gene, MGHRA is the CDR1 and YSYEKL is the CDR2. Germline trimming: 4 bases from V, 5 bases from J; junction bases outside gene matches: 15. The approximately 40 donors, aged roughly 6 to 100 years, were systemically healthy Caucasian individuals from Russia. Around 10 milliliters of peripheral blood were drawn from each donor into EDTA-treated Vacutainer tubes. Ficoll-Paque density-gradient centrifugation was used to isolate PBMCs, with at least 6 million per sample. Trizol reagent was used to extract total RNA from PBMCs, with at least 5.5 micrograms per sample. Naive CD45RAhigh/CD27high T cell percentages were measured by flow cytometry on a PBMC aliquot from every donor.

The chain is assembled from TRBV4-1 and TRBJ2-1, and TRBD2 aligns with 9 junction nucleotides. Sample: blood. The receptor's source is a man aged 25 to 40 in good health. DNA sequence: TGCGCCAGCAGCCCACTAGAGGGTCGACTAGCGGTTGACAATGAGCAGTTCTTC. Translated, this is CASSPLEGRLAVDNEQFF.